This T cell receptor (beta chain) comes out of a study of control samples from healthy donors and cancer patients. Generated by immunoSEQ multiplex PCR, the TCRdb table keeps only in-frame clones and is missing some. This table holds approximately 100,000 clones, about 89% found once. This clone appeared once. In germline, CDR1 is LNHDA, CDR2 SQIVND (reference sequence). The J segment lost 4 bases and the V segment lost 1 base, leaving 4 bases of the junction unmatched. This CDR3 contains 15 residues. The sequence derives from a man younger than 45 in good health. V usage is TRBV19 and J usage is TRBJ2-1; 7 bases map to TRBD2. The source material was blood. The CDR3 DNA reads TGTGCCAGTAGTATAGGACTAGCAGTATACAATGAGCAGTTCTTC. Its translation is CASSIGLAVYNEQFF.